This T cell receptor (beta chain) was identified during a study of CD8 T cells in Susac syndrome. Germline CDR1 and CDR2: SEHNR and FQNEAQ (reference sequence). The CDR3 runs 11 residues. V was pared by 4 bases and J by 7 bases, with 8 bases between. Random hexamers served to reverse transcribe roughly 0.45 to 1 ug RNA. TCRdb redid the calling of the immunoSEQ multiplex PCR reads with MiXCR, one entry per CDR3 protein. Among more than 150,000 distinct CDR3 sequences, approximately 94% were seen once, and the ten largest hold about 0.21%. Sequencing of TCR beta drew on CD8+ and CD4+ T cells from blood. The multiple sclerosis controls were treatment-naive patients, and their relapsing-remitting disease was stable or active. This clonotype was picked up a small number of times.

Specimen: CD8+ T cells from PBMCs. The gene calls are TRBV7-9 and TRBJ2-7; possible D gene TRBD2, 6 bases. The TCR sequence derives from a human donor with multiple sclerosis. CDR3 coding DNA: TGTGCCAGCAGCTCCGCGGGGGAGCAGTACTTC. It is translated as CASSSAGEQYF.